Below are 29 T cell receptor beta chains sequenced from a single sample in a study of T cell repertoires in cytomegalovirus infection. A single record per CDR3 protein comes from TCRdb applying MiXCR to the reads. The sample carries about 600,000 distinct CDR3 sequences, roughly 26% recorded once. The specimen sequenced was CD8+ T cells from PBMCs. Receptor source: a human donor in good health (CMV status not recorded). Some clones in this sample may be carry-over from other donors' samples.

This clonotype came up many times. This rearrangement joins TRBV7-8 to TRBJ2-2; 11 nucleotides align to TRBD2. Trimming cost V 2 bases and J 0 bases; bases outside gene matches: 5. This CDR3 is 18 amino acids long. CDR1 and CDR2 (germline): SGHVS, FQNEAQ. The chain's CDR3 is CASSLWASGGSNTGELFF. CDR3 sequence (DNA): TGTGCCAGCAGCTTATGGGCTAGCGGGGGGTCGAACACCGGGGAGCTGTTTTTT.

This chain links TRBV7-9 with TRBJ2-7, with D uncertain. V lost 1 base to trimming and J lost 5 bases, with 6 bases between them. The CDR3 spans 12 residues. Germline V gene lookup returns CDR1 SEHNR and CDR2 FQNEAQ (reference sequence). CDR3 region: CASSLGWHEQYF. DNA for the CDR3: TGTGCCAGCAGCTTAGGGTGGCACGAGCAGTACTTC.

This chain joins TRBV7-9 and TRBJ2-5; TRBD2 matches 7 bases. The CDR3 runs to 14 residues. Losses at the gene ends were 4 bases for V and 1 base for J; bases not matched to a gene: 3. CDR1 SEHNR and CDR2 FQNEAQ come from the germline V gene (reference sequence). The CDR3 DNA sequence: TGTGCCAGCAGCTCCGGGACTACCCAAGAGACCCAGTACTTC. It yields the protein CASSSGTTQETQYF.

Only a few counts were recorded for this clonotype. The chain couples TRBV27 to TRBJ2-3; D is ambiguous. In germline, CDR1 is MNHEY, CDR2 SMNVEV (reference sequence). CDR3 length equals 15 residues. V was clipped by 3 bases and J by 1 base, with 11 bases between them. CDR3 sequence: CASSFVHIGTDTQYF. The CDR3 DNA reads TGTGCCAGCAGTTTCGTGCATATCGGCACAGATACGCAGTATTTT.

This clonotype has a handful of counts. The chain is built from TRBV7-6 and TRBJ1-1; perhaps TRBD1 as D (5 bases). Deletions cut 5 bases from V and 5 bases from J, with 18 bases between. This CDR3 spans 15 amino acids. Germline assignment: CDR1 SGHVS and CDR2 FNYEAQ. CDR3: CASSVDRDGNTEAFF. CDR3 sequence (DNA): TGTGCCAGCAGCGTAGATCGGGACGGGAATACTGAAGCTTTCTTT.

Many counts were recorded for this clonotype. This rearrangement joins TRBV7-9 to TRBJ2-2; perhaps TRBD2 as D (6 bases). The CDR3 runs to 15 residues. Germline V gives CDR1 SEHNR, CDR2 FQNEAQ (reference sequence). V was cut by 7 bases and J by 6 bases, with 18 bases left in between. The CDR3 DNA sequence: TGTGCCAGCACCCTAGAGGAGGGATTGGCCGGGGAGCTGTTTTTT. Its translation: CASTLEEGLAGELFF.

V is TRBV28 and J is TRBJ1-2; D not certain. V dropped 3 bases and J dropped 4 bases, with 9 bases sitting between them. Germline assignment: CDR1 MDHEN and CDR2 SYDVKM. This CDR3 is built from 13 residues. The CDR3 here is CASSLVLSYGYTF. The CDR3 nucleotides read TGTGCCAGCAGTTTGGTCCTCTCCTATGGCTACACCTTC.

This clonotype occurred a few times. For the CDR3, the DNA is TGTGCCAGCAGTTACAACGGGGTTGGAGATACGCAGTATTTT. Translated, it gives CASSYNGVGDTQYF. The chain couples TRBV6-5 to TRBJ2-3; weak D call: TRBD2 (5 bases). The V and J ends lost 2 bases and 5 bases respectively, with 11 bases between them. Germline V gene data show CDR1 as MNHEY and CDR2 as SVGAGI. CDR3 size: 14 residues.

This clonotype was picked up a small number of times. V is TRBV7-3 and J is TRBJ2-1; possible D gene TRBD2, 5 bases. CDR1 is SGHTA, CDR2 FQGTGA, per germline. This CDR3 contains 16 residues. V gave up 0 bases and J gave up 1 base, with 10 bases separating them. The CDR3: CASSLTAERSYNEQFF. The DNA of the CDR3 is TGTGCCAGCAGCTTAACGGCCGAGCGGTCCTACAATGAGCAGTTCTTC.

This clonotype was counted many times. For the CDR3, the DNA is TGTGCCAGCAGACAAGGGTTCTTCGGGGGTCAGCCCCAGCATTTT. Translation: CASRQGFFGGQPQHF. This sequence joins TRBV12-3 or TRBV12-4 and TRBJ1-5; tentative D call: TRBD1 (5 bases). The CDR3 spans 15 residues. V lost 6 bases and J lost 6, with 18 bases in between.

This clonotype was counted ten times or more. V gene TRBV7-9 combines with J gene TRBJ1-2; D remains unclear. Per the germline V gene, CDR1 is SEHNR and CDR2 is FQNEAQ (reference sequence). The V end was cut by 3 bases, the J end by 5 bases, with 7 bases between. This CDR3 region has 12 residues. CDR3 in DNA: TGTGCCAGCAGCTTTAAAGGGTATGGCTACACCTTC. Encoded protein: CASSFKGYGYTF. The full variable domain, with the rest looked up from reference TRBV7-9 and TRBJ1-2, is DTGVSQNPRHKITKRGQNVTFRCDPISEHNRLYWYRQTLGQGPEFLTYFQNEAQLEKSRLLSDRFSAERPKGSFSTLEIQRTEQGDSAMYLCASSFKGYGYTFGSGTRLTVV.

Only a few counts were recorded for this clonotype. The genes are TRBV6-5 and TRBJ2-3; D is ambiguous. CDR1 MNHEY and CDR2 SVGAGI come from the germline V gene. The CDR3 contains 17 residues. V gave up 6 bases and J gave up 1 base, with 20 bases separating them. The CDR3: CASRAPGRPSGTDTQYF. The DNA of the CDR3 is TGTGCCAGCAGAGCCCCGGGCCGACCGAGTGGCACAGATACGCAGTATTTT.

This clonotype was found a few times. At one of its ends the junction is not consistent with the germline gene, which may arise from a read error. The CDR3 region is CVSSKGGGQPQHF. The CDR3 DNA follows: TGTGTCAGCAGCAAGGGAGGGGGTCAGCCCCAGCATTTT. The chain has TRBV7-3 and TRBJ1-5; perhaps TRBD1 as D (6 bases). CDR1 and CDR2 (germline): SGHTA, FQGTGA. The CDR3 totals 13 residues.

The J gene is TRBJ2-7, the V gene TRBV18; D possibly corresponds to TRBD2 (5 bases). Germline CDR1 is KGHSH and CDR2 is LQKENI. V was shortened by 2 bases and J by 4 bases, with 12 bases between the two germline ends. This CDR3 region has 14 residues. The CDR3 spells CASSPIIGGYEQYV. The CDR3 DNA reads as TGTGCCAGCTCACCAATCATAGGCGGGTACGAGCAGTACGTC.

The chain combines TRBV5-1 with TRBJ2-7; 8 nucleotides align to TRBD1. V shed 4 bases, J shed 2 bases, and the junction held 5 bases outside the gene matches. This CDR3 is 14 amino acids long. The germline V gene has CDR1 SGHRS and CDR2 YFSETQ. The CDR3 nucleotides are TGCGCCAGCAGCATTGGGACAGGTACCTACGAGCAGTACGTC. This gives the protein CASSIGTGTYEQYV.

This chain uses TRBV11-3 with TRBJ1-1; D is unresolved. V was trimmed by 5 bases and J by 0 bases, leaving 13 bases between them. The germline V gene has CDR1 SGHNT and CDR2 YENEEA. The CDR3 has 15 residues. The CDR3 reads CASSTGPGMNTEAFF. CDR3 bases: TGTGCCAGCAGCACCGGGCCGGGAATGAACACTGAAGCTTTCTTT. Looking up the rest from reference TRBV11-3 and TRBJ1-1 gives the full variable domain: EAGVVQSPRYKIIEKKQPVAFWCNPISGHNTLYWYLQNLGQGPELLIRYENEEAVDDSQLPKDRFSAERLKGVDSTLKIQPAELGDSAVYLCASSTGPGMNTEAFFGQGTRLTVV.

The sample holds a few counts of this clonotype. V is TRBV29-1 and J is TRBJ2-1; D perhaps matches TRBD2 (6 bases). Per the germline V gene, CDR1 is SQVTM and CDR2 is ANQGSEA. This CDR3 is 16 amino acids long. Trimming shortened V by 1 base and J by 3 bases, and 16 bases separated the two germline ends. CDR3 protein: CSVEGSGGVSYNEQFF. DNA for the CDR3: TGCAGCGTTGAAGGGTCCGGAGGGGTTAGCTACAATGAGCAGTTCTTC.

In this sample, this clonotype turned up a few times. This sequence joins TRBV2 and TRBJ2-7, with TRBD2 as a possible D gene (6 bases). The germline V and J ends were trimmed by 6 bases and 3 bases, with 9 bases remaining between them. Germline loops: CDR1 SNHLY, CDR2 FYNNEI. This CDR3 has 12 amino acids. The CDR3 sequence is CASRGRYYEQYF. In nucleotides, the CDR3 is TGTGCCAGCAGAGGGAGGTACTACGAGCAGTACTTC. Full variable domain (outside the CDR3, taken from reference TRBV2 and TRBJ2-7): EPEVTQTPSHQVTQMGQEVILRCVPISNHLYFYWYRQILGQKVEFLVSFYNNEISEKSEIFDDQFSVERPDGSNFTLKIRSTKLEDSAMYFCASRGRYYEQYFGPGTRLTVT.

Many counts were recorded for this clonotype. The genes are TRBV6-6 and TRBJ2-1; no clear D. Trimming left V 2 bases short and J 3 bases short, with 5 bases between. Germline CDR1 reads MNHNY; CDR2 reads SVGAGI (reference sequence). This CDR3 is built from 13 residues. Written as DNA, the CDR3 is TGTGCCAGCAGTTACGTTCTCTACAATGAGCAGTTCTTC. It yields the protein CASSYVLYNEQFF.

This chain connects TRBV20-1 to TRBJ1-4; unclear D gene. The CDR3 is 16 residues long. V lost 2 bases, J lost 0 bases, and 13 bases lay in between. Looked up from germline, CDR1 is DFQATT and CDR2 is SNEGSKA (reference sequence). The CDR3 sequence is CSARPQYHATNEKLFF. The CDR3 DNA reads as TGCAGTGCTAGACCCCAGTACCATGCAACTAATGAAAAACTGTTTTTT.

A few counts support this clonotype. This rearrangement joins TRBV2 to TRBJ2-6; D unclear. Germline V CDR1 and CDR2: SNHLY, FYNNEI. The CDR3 contains 17 residues. The V end lost 1 base, the J end lost 4 bases, and 14 bases lay between the germline ends. Written as DNA, the CDR3 is TGTGCCAGCAGTGAAGGATTCGCCGTTGCGGGGGCCAACGTCCTGACTTTC. Amino acid sequence: CASSEGFAVAGANVLTF.

The rearrangement joins TRBV19 to TRBJ1-5; 7 positions agree with TRBD1. With 1 base clipped from V and 6 bases from J, the junction kept 6 bases outside the gene matches. Looked up from germline, CDR1 is LNHDA and CDR2 is SQIVND (reference sequence). CDR3 length equals 15 residues. As DNA, the CDR3 is TGTGCCAGTAGTATAGTCCCTGGGACAGCTCAGCCCCAGCATTTT. Translating it yields CASSIVPGTAQPQHF.

The chain couples TRBV7-9 to TRBJ1-2, with TRBD1 identical over 9 bases. V lost 1 base to trimming and J lost 8 bases; unmatched junction nucleotides: 8. The V gene's germline CDR1 is SEHNR and CDR2 FQNEAQ (reference sequence). This CDR3 is 15 amino acids long. The CDR3 sequence: CASSLVLQGAPGYTF. The CDR3 bases are TGTGCCAGCAGCTTAGTCTTACAGGGGGCGCCCGGCTACACCTTC.

In this sample, this clonotype turned up many times. The V and J genes are TRBV7-2 and TRBJ1-2; no firm D call. The CDR3 runs 15 residues. The germline CDR1 and CDR2 sequences are SGHTA and FQGNSA. V was clipped by 2 bases and J by 0 bases, with 10 bases between them. DNA for the CDR3: TGTGCCAGCAGCTTATTTTACAGCACTAACTATGGCTACACCTTC. Translation gives CASSLFYSTNYGYTF.

This clonotype was detected many times. This chain uses TRBV7-9 with TRBJ1-2; 12 bases match TRBD1. The germline V gene encodes CDR1 SEHNR and CDR2 FQNEAQ (reference sequence). V lost 5 bases and J lost 2; bases outside the gene matches: 12. The CDR3 runs to 18 residues. The CDR3 nucleotides are TGTGCCAGCAGCCCTCCACCCGGGACAGGGGGCCTCAACTATGGCTACACCTTC. Protein sequence: CASSPPPGTGGLNYGYTF. Supplemented by reference TRBV7-9 and TRBJ1-2, the full variable domain reads DTGVSQNPRHKITKRGQNVTFRCDPISEHNRLYWYRQTLGQGPEFLTYFQNEAQLEKSRLLSDRFSAERPKGSFSTLEIQRTEQGDSAMYLCASSPPPGTGGLNYGYTFGSGTRLTVV.

As DNA, the CDR3 is TGCAGTGCAAACCCTCGGTCCCCTTTACTCTATGGCTACACCTTC. Its translation is CSANPRSPLLYGYTF. The V and J genes are TRBV20-1 and TRBJ1-2; D is undetermined. V was pared by 6 bases and J by 4 bases, with 21 bases between. CDR1 is DFQATT and CDR2 is SNEGSKA in the germline V gene (reference sequence). The CDR3 consists of 15 residues.

This clonotype showed up many times. This rearrangement joins TRBV7-9 to TRBJ2-5; the D gene is possibly TRBD2 (5 bases). Per the germline V gene, CDR1 is SEHNR and CDR2 is FQNEAQ (reference sequence). The CDR3 is made up of 14 amino acids. The V end was cut by 4 bases, the J end by 2 bases, with 11 bases between. As DNA, the CDR3 is TGTGCCAGCAGCTCAGACGGAGGACAAGAGACCCAGTACTTC. The encoded protein is CASSSDGGQETQYF.

This clonotype was seen at least ten times. The rearrangement joins TRBV6-2 or TRBV6-3 to TRBJ2-7; D gene ambiguous. The V and J ends lost 4 bases and 0 bases respectively, with 7 bases between them. The germline V gene has CDR1 MNHEY and CDR2 SVGEGT. The CDR3 consists of 13 residues. CDR3: CASSWGFSYEQYV. CDR3 nucleotides: TGTGCCAGCAGTTGGGGTTTCTCCTACGAGCAGTACGTC.

With regard to this clonotype: At one boundary the junction diverges from the germline segment, which might be a read error. This chain links TRBV7-4 with TRBJ1-1; D may be TRBD1 (5 bases). Looked up from germline, CDR1 is SGHVT and CDR2 is SQSDAQ. The CDR3 runs 12 residues. The CDR3 reads CANSSGSTEAFF. CDR3 sequence (DNA): TGTGCCAACAGCTCAGGGAGTACTGAAGCTTTCTTT. Using reference TRBV7-4 and TRBJ1-1 for the parts outside the CDR3, the full variable domain is GAGVSQSPRYKVAKRGRDVALRCDSISGHVTLYWYRQTLGQGSEVLTYSQSDAQRDKSGRPSGRFSAERPERSVSTLKIQRTEQGDSAVYLCANSSGSTEAFFGQGTRLTVV.